The 25 T cell receptor beta chains below come from one sample, sequenced in a study of shared clonotypes between healthy human individuals. The naive CD8 fraction comprised CD45RO-negative cells positively selected for CCR7 and excluded terminally differentiated effector memory CD45RA+ cells. The table came from immunoSEQ multiplex PCR; TCRdb's copy has only in-frame clones and leaves some out. The sample has more than 550,000 clones, about 92% seen once. The sample was naive CD8+ T cells sorted from blood. These receptors were obtained from a man aged 25 to 40 in good health.

The chain carries TRBV27 and TRBJ2-1, with D unclear. CDR3 length: 16 residues. Trimming left V 3 bases short and J 1 base short, with 13 bases between. The germline V gene has CDR1 MNHEY and CDR2 SMNVEV (reference sequence). This chain's CDR3 is CASSLALGASYNEQFF. CDR3 nucleotides: TGTGCCAGCAGTTTGGCGCTGGGTGCGTCCTACAATGAGCAGTTCTTC.

The V call is TRBV29-1, the J call TRBJ1-3; TRBD1 aligns across 9 bases. Germline V CDR1 and CDR2: SQVTM, ANQGSEA. The V segment lost 6 bases and the J segment 4 bases; nucleotides outside the gene matches: 10. The CDR3 contains 15 residues. The CDR3 DNA reads TGCAGCGTCTTTTCGGGGGACAGGGACGGAAACACCATATATTTT. It codes for CSVFSGDRDGNTIYF.

CDR3 protein: CASSVEEGAGGYYEQYF. Here the CDR3 DNA reads TGTGCCAGCAGCGTAGAGGAGGGGGCGGGAGGCTACTACGAGCAGTACTTC. V and J are TRBV9 and TRBJ2-7, with a weak D call TRBD2 (8 bases). Trimming removed 0 bases from V and 3 bases from J, with 19 bases in between. The germline V gene has CDR1 SGDLS and CDR2 YYNGEE. The CDR3 runs to 17 residues.

This clone is a singleton in its sample. The V gene is TRBV9, the J gene TRBJ1-5, with 9 bases lining up with TRBD1. The J segment lost 1 base and the V segment lost 4 bases, leaving 6 bases of the junction unmatched. The CDR3 loop spans 16 amino acids. Germline V gene lookup returns CDR1 SGDLS and CDR2 YYNGEE. CDR3 amino acids: CASSPGDRVSNQPQHF. The CDR3 DNA reads TGTGCCAGCAGCCCAGGGGACAGGGTAAGCAATCAGCCCCAGCATTTT.

The V call is TRBV7-8, the J call TRBJ2-1; 10 nucleotides line up with TRBD2. Trimming cost V 1 base and J 8 bases; bases outside gene matches: 8. CDR1 is SGHVS, CDR2 FQNEAQ, per germline. The CDR3 is 16 residues long. CDR3 amino acids: CASSLVASGSLDEQFF. CDR3 coding DNA: TGTGCCAGCAGCTTAGTGGCTAGCGGGAGTTTGGATGAGCAGTTCTTC.

This clone was recorded only once. The chain uses TRBV28 and TRBJ1-5; no firm D call. The ends were cut back, 6 bases at V and 2 bases at J, with 8 bases in the middle. The CDR3 length is 13 residues. In germline, CDR1 is MDHEN, CDR2 SYDVKM. The CDR3 DNA follows: TGTGCCAGCAGGGGCCGGGGCAATCAGCCCCAGCATTTT. The encoded protein is CASRGRGNQPQHF.

This rearrangement joins TRBV29-1 to TRBJ2-7; D is undetermined. The V gene lost 6 bases and the J gene lost 2 bases, with 14 bases spanning the gap. The germline V gene has CDR1 SQVTM and CDR2 ANQGSEA. This CDR3 is built from 13 residues. The CDR3: CSVQWAETYEQYF. The DNA of the CDR3 is TGCAGCGTCCAATGGGCAGAAACCTACGAGCAGTACTTC.

This chain links TRBV2 with TRBJ1-1; the match to TRBD1 covers 7 bases. The length of the CDR3 is 12 residues. The J segment lost 6 bases and the V segment lost 10 bases, leaving 8 bases of the junction unmatched. Germline CDR1 SNHLY, CDR2 FYNNEI. The DNA of the CDR3 is TGTGCCACCTCGACAGGGCGGGCTGAAGCTTTCTTT. It specifies CATSTGRAEAFF.

This clone was seen a single time. J is TRBJ2-1 and V is TRBV10-3; D might be TRBD2 (5 bases). V was clipped by 4 bases and J by 7 bases, with 17 bases between them. This CDR3 is built from 15 residues. Per the germline V gene, CDR1 is ENHRY and CDR2 is SYGVKD. For the CDR3, the DNA is TGTGCCATCAGTGTCGGGGAGATCGGCGCAAATGAGCAGTTCTTC. Amino acid sequence: CAISVGEIGANEQFF.

The chain employs TRBV7-9 and TRBJ1-1, with D unresolved. Germline V gene lookup returns CDR1 SEHNR and CDR2 FQNEAQ (reference sequence). The CDR3 runs to 14 residues. The V end was cut by 1 base, the J end by 1 base, with 7 bases between. CDR3 sequence: CASSLVIGNTEAFF. The CDR3 DNA is TGTGCCAGCAGCTTAGTTATAGGGAACACTGAAGCTTTCTTT.

Worth noting for this clone: A much larger clone is a single base away; this may be a read error. This rearrangement joins TRBV27 to TRBJ2-7; D uncertain. The V end was cut by 7 bases, the J end by 3 bases, with 7 bases between. CDR1 and CDR2 from the germline V gene are MNHEY and SMNVEV (reference sequence). The CDR3 covers 11 residues. This CDR3 is CASNSGYEQYF. CDR3 coding DNA: TGTGCCAGCAACTCGGGCTACGAGCAGTACTTC.

This sequence joins TRBV9 and TRBJ1-4; D may be TRBD1 (5 bases). The CDR3 covers 13 residues. V lost 0 bases to trimming and J lost 15 bases, with 15 bases between them. Germline CDR1 is SGDLS and CDR2 is YYNGEE. The CDR3 DNA sequence: TGTGCCAGCAGCGTAGGGGGGAGTACAAGTTTGTTTTTT. Translation: CASSVGGSTSLFF.

The gene calls are TRBV9 and TRBJ2-7, with TRBD2 identical over 7 bases. The V and J ends lost 0 bases and 2 bases, in that order; junction bases with no gene match: 5. This CDR3 is 15 amino acids long. Germline values: CDR1 SGDLS, CDR2 YYNGEE. CDR3 sequence (DNA): TGTGCCAGCAGCGTAGATGGCGGGAGCGCCTACGAGCAGTACTTC. Translation: CASSVDGGSAYEQYF.

The rearrangement links TRBV19 to TRBJ2-1; D ambiguous. Trimming took off 5 bases at V and 7 bases at J, with 12 bases between the two ends. CDR1 and CDR2 (germline): LNHDA, SQIVND (reference sequence). The CDR3 extends over 13 amino acids. In DNA, the CDR3 is TGTGCCAGTAGTGTACTCCCTCGGAATGAGCAGTTCTTC. Translation gives CASSVLPRNEQFF.

This chain uses TRBV5-6 with TRBJ2-7, with D uncertain. CDR1 and CDR2 from the germline V gene are SGHDT and YYEEEE. The CDR3 is 14 residues long. V lost 0 bases and J lost 3, with 10 bases in between. CDR3 in DNA: TGTGCCAGCAGCTTGGGCACTAACAACTACGAGCAGTACTTC. Its translation: CASSLGTNNYEQYF. The full variable domain, its missing parts supplied by reference TRBV5-6 and TRBJ2-7, is DAGVTQSPTHLIKTRGQQVTLRCSPKSGHDTVSWYQQALGQGPQFIFQYYEEEERQRGNFPDRFSGHQFPNYSSELNVNALLLGDSALYLCASSLGTNNYEQYFGPGTRLTVT.

This clone was seen only once. One junction end disagrees with the germline gene, perhaps due to a read error. V gene TRBV7-9 combines with J gene TRBJ2-1, with 10 bases fitting TRBD2. Germline V gene lookup returns CDR1 SEHNR and CDR2 FQNEAQ (reference sequence). CDR3 length equals 12 residues. The CDR3 spells CASSSALAGVVF. CDR3 DNA sequence: TGTGCCAGCAGCTCTGCCCTAGCGGGGGTTGTCTTC.

For this clone: One junction end does not reproduce the germline sequence, and a read error may be involved. This chain links TRBV7-7 with TRBJ2-1; 8 nucleotides line up with TRBD2. This CDR3 contains 18 residues. From germline, CDR1 is SSHAT and CDR2 FNYEAQ (reference sequence). The CDR3: CASSLEGGRSFGDNEQFF. Written as DNA, the CDR3 is TGTGCTAGCAGCTTAGAAGGCGGGAGGAGCTTCGGGGACAATGAGCAGTTCTTC.

This chain links TRBV7-9 with TRBJ2-1; perhaps D is TRBD1 or TRBD2 (5 bases each). Germline assignment: CDR1 SEHNR and CDR2 FQNEAQ (reference sequence). This CDR3 has 15 residues. Trimming took 5 bases from V and 6 from J, leaving 17 bases between them. The CDR3 sequence: CASSSWDQASNEQFF. DNA of the CDR3: TGTGCCAGCAGCAGTTGGGACCAAGCAAGCAATGAGCAGTTCTTC.

This clone has a single count. The gene calls are TRBV5-1 and TRBJ2-7, with 12 bases fitting TRBD2. Unmatched junction bases numbered 9, after V lost 0 bases and J lost 2 bases. The CDR3 contains 18 residues. CDR1 SGHRS and CDR2 YFSETQ come from the germline V gene. The CDR3 DNA sequence: TGCGCCAGCAGCTTGGCTTTCTGGACTAGCGGGGATCCCTACGAGCAGTACTTC. Amino acids: CASSLAFWTSGDPYEQYF.

The chain has TRBV29-1 and TRBJ2-1; 11 positions match TRBD1. Germline V gives CDR1 SQVTM, CDR2 ANQGSEA. The CDR3 loop spans 13 amino acids. Losses at the gene ends were 7 bases for V and 8 bases for J; bases not matched to a gene: 7. The CDR3 nucleotides read TGCAGCGGAGGGACAGGGGGTGGGCATGAGCAGTTCTTC. This encodes CSGGTGGGHEQFF.

The gene calls are TRBV5-1 and TRBJ2-4; possible D gene TRBD1, 6 bases. Germline lookup yields CDR1 SGHRS and CDR2 YFSETQ. Trimming cost V 4 bases and J 0 bases, with 14 bases left between them. This CDR3 has 16 residues. DNA of the CDR3: TGCGCCAGCAGCCTCGGGACAAACCTAGCCAAAAACATTCAGTACTTC. Protein sequence: CASSLGTNLAKNIQYF.

The V call is TRBV4-1, the J call TRBJ1-2, with D possibly TRBD1 on 5 matching bases. The length of the CDR3 is 18 residues. The germline V and J ends were trimmed by 0 bases and 5 bases, with 22 bases remaining between them. CDR1 and CDR2 from the germline V gene are MGHRA and YSYEKL. Here the CDR3 DNA reads TGCGCCAGCAGCCAAGAATTCGGGGGTCCCGACCTTATATATGGCTACACCTTC. It translates to CASSQEFGGPDLIYGYTF.

V gene TRBV9 combines with J gene TRBJ1-3; no definite D call. CDR3 length: 15 residues. V dropped 0 bases and J dropped 0 bases, with 7 bases sitting between them. The germline V gene encodes CDR1 SGDLS and CDR2 YYNGEE. As DNA, the CDR3 is TGTGCCAGCAGCGTAGGGCCAGGCTCTGGAAACACCATATATTTT. Amino acid sequence: CASSVGPGSGNTIYF.

Concerning this clone: The same CDR3 also results from other DNA sequences found in this sample. V usage is TRBV4-1 and J usage is TRBJ1-5; no clear D. Trimming pared 1 base from V and 3 bases from J, leaving 4 bases between. This CDR3 has 13 amino acids. CDR1 and CDR2 from the germline V gene are MGHRA and YSYEKL. CDR3 sequence: CASSQVPNQPQHF. The DNA for the CDR3 is TGCGCCAGCAGCCAAGTCCCCAATCAGCCCCAGCATTTT.

This chain connects TRBV5-4 to TRBJ1-1, with 8 nucleotides matching TRBD1. The V gene's germline CDR1 is SGHNT and CDR2 YYREEE (reference sequence). The length of the CDR3 is 14 residues. The ends lost 4 bases at V and 1 base at J; junction bases unmatched: 3. CDR3 nucleotides: TGTGCCAGCAGCACCGGGACAGGGAACACTGAAGCTTTCTTT. Its translation: CASSTGTGNTEAFF.